What follows is one T cell receptor beta chain and its context. This CDR3 has 15 amino acids. Germline values: CDR1 MNHNS, CDR2 SASEGT. Trimming shortened V by 7 bases and J by 1 base, and 13 bases separated the two germline ends. The sample belongs to a study of cytomegalovirus exposure and HLA in healthy donors. The PCR had 60 Vbeta and 13 Jbeta primers. TCRdb's copy holds only in-frame clones and misses some; the assay was immunoSEQ multiplex PCR. The repertoire holds around 130,000 clones, with around 81% as singletons. The rearrangement links TRBV6-1 to TRBJ2-2, with D possibly being TRBD1 (6 bases). The sequence derives from a woman between 35 and 50 years old in good health and CMV-seronegative. The sample consisted of PBMCs. CDR3 nucleotides: TGTGCCAGCAACCCCCTCAGGGGGAACACCGGGGAGCTGTTTTTT. Amino acid sequence: CASNPLRGNTGELFF.